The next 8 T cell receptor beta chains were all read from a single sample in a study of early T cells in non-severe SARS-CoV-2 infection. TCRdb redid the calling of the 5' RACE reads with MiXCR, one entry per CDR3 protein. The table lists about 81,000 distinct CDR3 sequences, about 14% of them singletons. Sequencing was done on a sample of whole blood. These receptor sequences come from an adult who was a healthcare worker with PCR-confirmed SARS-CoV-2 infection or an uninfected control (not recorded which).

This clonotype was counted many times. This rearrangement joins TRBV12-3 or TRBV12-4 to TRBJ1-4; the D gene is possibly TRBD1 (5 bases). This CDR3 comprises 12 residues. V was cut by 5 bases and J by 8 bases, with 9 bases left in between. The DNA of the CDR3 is TGTGCCAGCAGTGGGGGTTCGGAAAAACTGTTTTTT. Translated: CASSGGSEKLFF.

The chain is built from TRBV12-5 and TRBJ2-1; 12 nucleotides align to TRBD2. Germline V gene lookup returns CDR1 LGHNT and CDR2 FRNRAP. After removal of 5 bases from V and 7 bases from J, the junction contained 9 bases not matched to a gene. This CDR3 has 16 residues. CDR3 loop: CASGVGLAGGPNEQFF. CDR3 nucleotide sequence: TGTGCTAGTGGTGTCGGCCTAGCGGGGGGGCCAAATGAGCAGTTCTTC.

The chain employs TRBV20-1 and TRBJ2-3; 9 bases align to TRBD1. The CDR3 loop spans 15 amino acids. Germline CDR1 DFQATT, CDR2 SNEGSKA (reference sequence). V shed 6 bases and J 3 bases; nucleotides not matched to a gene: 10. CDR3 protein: CSAATGQGPTDTQYF. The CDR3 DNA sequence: TGCAGTGCCGCAACGGGACAGGGACCGACAGATACGCAGTATTTT.

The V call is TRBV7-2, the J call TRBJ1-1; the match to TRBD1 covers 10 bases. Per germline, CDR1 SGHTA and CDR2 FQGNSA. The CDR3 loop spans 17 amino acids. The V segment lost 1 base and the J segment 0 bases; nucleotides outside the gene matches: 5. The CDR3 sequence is CASSLDGTGAMNTEAFF. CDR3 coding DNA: TGTGCCAGCAGCTTAGATGGGACAGGGGCGATGAACACTGAAGCTTTCTTT.

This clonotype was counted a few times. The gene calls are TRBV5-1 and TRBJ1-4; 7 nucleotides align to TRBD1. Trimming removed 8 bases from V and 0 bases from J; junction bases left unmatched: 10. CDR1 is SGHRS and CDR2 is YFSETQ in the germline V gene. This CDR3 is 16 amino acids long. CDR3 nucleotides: TGCGCCAGTCGATGGGGACAGAAAACAACTAATGAAAAACTGTTTTTT. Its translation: CASRWGQKTTNEKLFF.

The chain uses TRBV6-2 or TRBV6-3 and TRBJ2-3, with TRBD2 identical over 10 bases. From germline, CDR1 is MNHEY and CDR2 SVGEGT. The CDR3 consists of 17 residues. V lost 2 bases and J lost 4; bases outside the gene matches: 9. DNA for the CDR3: TGTGCCAGCAGTTACCCTCAGCGGGGGGGCCGCGCAGATACGCAGTATTTT. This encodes CASSYPQRGGRADTQYF.

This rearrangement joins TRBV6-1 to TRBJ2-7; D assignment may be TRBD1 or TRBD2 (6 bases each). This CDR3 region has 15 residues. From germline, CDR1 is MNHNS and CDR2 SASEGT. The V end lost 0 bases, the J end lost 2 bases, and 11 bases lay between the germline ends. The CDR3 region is CASSEAPGATYEQYF. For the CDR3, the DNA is TGTGCCAGCAGTGAAGCTCCGGGGGCCACCTACGAGCAGTACTTC.

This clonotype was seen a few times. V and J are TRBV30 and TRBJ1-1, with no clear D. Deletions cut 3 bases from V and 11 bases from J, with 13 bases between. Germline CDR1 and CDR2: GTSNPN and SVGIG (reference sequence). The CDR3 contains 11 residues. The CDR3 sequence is CAWSLGGFAFF. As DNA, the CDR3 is TGTGCCTGGAGCCTTGGCGGGTTTGCTTTCTTT. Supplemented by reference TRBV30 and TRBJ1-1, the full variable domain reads SQTIHQWPATLVQPVGSPLSLECTVEGTSNPNLYWYRQAAGRGLQLLFYSVGIGQISSEVPQNLSASRPQDRQFILSSKKLLLSDSGFYLCAWSLGGFAFFGQGTRLTVV.